Listed below are T cell receptor beta chains from one sample, sequenced in a study of shared clonotypes between healthy human individuals. Generated by immunoSEQ multiplex PCR, the TCRdb table keeps only in-frame clones and is missing some. The profile shows millions of clones, approximately 92% of them singletons. Sequenced input: naive CD4+ T cells sorted from blood. The receptors originated from a man aged 18 to 30 in good health. Each CDR3 is given with its conserved first and last residue. The D gene is left open where the match is weak. Only part of the rows carry a size: once, few, many, or a class if the clone is expanded.

TRBJ2-7	NA	NA	TRBV9	TGTGCCAGCAGCCCCCACAGGGTCGGGGGGTACGAGCAGTACTTC	CASSPHRVGGYEQYF
TRBJ2-1	TRBD2	NA	TRBV7-2	TGTGCCAGCAGCCGGGGACTAGCGGGAGGAACCAATGAGCAGTTCTTC	CASSRGLAGGTNEQFF
TRBJ1-3	NA	NA	TRBV7-9	TGTGCCAGCAGCTTAGGGGACGGCTCCTCTGGAAACACCATATATTTT	CASSLGDGSSGNTIYF
TRBJ2-7	NA	NA	TRBV4-2	TGTGCCAGCAGCCAAGGGGGAGGAAGCGAGCAGTACTTC	CASSQGGGSEQYF
TRBJ2-5	NA	NA	TRBV7-9	TGTGCCAGCAGCTTCATTAGCGGCCCCCAAGAGACCCAGTACTTC	CASSFISGPQETQYF
TRBJ1-1	NA	NA	TRBV7-2	TGTGCCAGCAGCATAAGGGCCGGAGGGGACACTGAAGCTTTCTTT	CASSIRAGGDTEAFF
TRBJ1-1	NA	NA	TRBV27	TGTGCCAGCAGTCTCCAGGGGTGGGAACACCCCGCTTTCTTT	CASSLQGWEHPAFF
TRBJ2-3	TRBD2	NA	TRBV6-4	TGTGCCAGCAGTCCGATAGCGGGAGTGGGAGATACGCAGTATTTT	CASSPIAGVGDTQYF
TRBJ2-2	NA	NA	TRBV11-3	TGTGCCAGCAGCCTGGGACTTAACACCGGGGAGCTGTTTTTT	CASSLGLNTGELFF
TRBJ2-7	TRBD1	NA	TRBV6-5	TGTGCCAGCACCGCGGACAGGGACCACGAGCAGTACTTC	CASTADRDHEQYF
TRBJ2-2	NA	NA	TRBV7-9	TGTGCCAGCAGCGCGCTCTCCGGGACCGGGGAGCTGTTTTTT	CASSALSGTGELFF
TRBJ2-2	TRBD2	NA	TRBV5-1	TGCGCCAGCAGCTTGCCGGGGGGGCTCCACACCGGGGAGCTGTTTTTT	CASSLPGGLHTGELFF
TRBJ1-1	NA	NA	TRBV5-1	TGCGCCAGCAGCTTAATGCCAGGAACGAACACTGAAGCTTTCTTT	CASSLMPGTNTEAFF
TRBJ2-7	NA	NA	TRBV6-5	TGTGCCAGCAGTTACACGGGACAGTCGGGGGCCTACGAGCAGTACTTC	CASSYTGQSGAYEQYF
TRBJ1-1	NA	NA	TRBV10-3	TGTGCCATCAGTGACCTCGTCATGACAGGCCCGAACACTGAAGCTTTCTTT	CAISDLVMTGPNTEAFF
TRBJ2-5	TRBD2	once	TRBV6-1	TGTGCCAGCAGTGGACTAGCGGGGGGGCGAGAAGAGACCCAGTACTTC	CASSGLAGGREETQYF
TRBJ2-7	TRBD2	NA	TRBV6-6	TGTGCCAGCAGTTACCGCAGCGGGAGTGAATACGAGCAGTACTTC	CASSYRSGSEYEQYF
TRBJ2-3	TRBD2	NA	TRBV5-1	TGCGCCAGCAGCGTACCCCCGGGACAGGGGCCCTTTCCTAGCGGGAGGGCCAGCACAGATACGCAGTATTTT	CASSVPPGQGPFPSGRASTDTQYF
TRBJ2-3	TRBD2	NA	TRBV4-2	TGTGCCAGCAGCCAGGCTGGACTAGCGGGGGGCTTCAGCACAGATACGCAGTATTTT	CASSQAGLAGGFSTDTQYF
TRBJ1-2	NA	NA	TRBV2	TGTGCCAGCAGGGCCGCAGAGCTACGGACAGCTTCTTATGGCTACACCTTC	CASRAAELRTASYGYTF
TRBJ1-1	NA	NA	TRBV7-7	TGTGCTAGCAGCCACGCCCCAGGGGAAACTGAAGCTTTCTTT	CASSHAPGETEAFF
TRBJ1-1	NA	few	TRBV6-5	TGTGCCAGCAGTTACTCTACAGCCGCCAGGTACACTGAAGCTTTCTTT	CASSYSTAARYTEAFF
TRBJ1-4	NA	once	TRBV30	TGTGCCTGGAGGGCTCCCAAAAATGAAAAACTGTTTTTT	CAWRAPKNEKLFF
TRBJ2-7	TRBD2	NA	TRBV6-1	TGTGCCAGCACCCGACTAGCGGGGAGAGATTACGAGCAGTACTTC	CASTRLAGRDYEQYF
TRBJ2-7	NA	NA	TRBV10-3	TGTGCCATCACCGGAAGAGGGCAGGTCTCCTACGAGCAGTACTTC	CAITGRGQVSYEQYF
TRBJ2-7	NA	NA	TRBV5-5	TGTGCCAGCAGCTTGGTGGGGTTCGAGCAGTACTTC	CASSLVGFEQYF
TRBJ2-7	TRBD2	NA	TRBV6-1	TGTGCCAGCAGCGCCATTAGCGGGGCAGTCGGCGAGCAGTACTTC	CASSAISGAVGEQYF
TRBJ2-7	NA	NA	TRBV28	TGTGCCAGCAGTACTAATGCCGGGCTCGACGAGCAGTACTTC	CASSTNAGLDEQYF
TRBJ2-1	NA	NA	TRBV11-2	TGTGCCAGCAGCTCTTCACAGGAGCAGTTCTTC	CASSSSQEQFF
TRBJ2-3	NA	NA	TRBV18	TGTGCCAGCTCAGACCGGGACGGCACAGATACGCAGTATTTT	CASSDRDGTDTQYF
TRBJ2-7	NA	once	TRBV10-2	TGCGCCAGCGGGTTGTGGGAGCAGGGCGAGCAGTACTTC	CASGLWEQGEQYF
TRBJ1-1	NA	NA	TRBV2	TGTGCCAGCAGTGAAGCGGCCTTAGGGCGGGAAGCTTTCTTT	CASSEAALGREAFF
TRBJ2-7	NA	NA	TRBV5-1	TGCGCCAGCAGCCCGGACAGCACCTACGAGCAGTACTTC	CASSPDSTYEQYF
TRBJ2-1	TRBD1	NA	TRBV6-6	TGTGCCAGCAGTCGATGGACAGGGGACTACAATGAGCAGTTCTTC	CASSRWTGDYNEQFF
TRBJ2-1	NA	NA	TRBV7-9	TGTGCCAGCAGCTTAGATTCTGGTGGTAGCGGTTCCTACAATGAGCAGTTCTTC	CASSLDSGGSGSYNEQFF
TRBJ2-1	TRBD1	NA	TRBV11-2	TGTGCCAGCAGCTTACGACAGGGGGGATACAATGAGCAGTTCTTC	CASSLRQGGYNEQFF
TRBJ2-2	TRBD2	NA	TRBV5-1	TGCGCCAGCAGCTTCTCTAGCGGGGGTATAACCGGGGAGCTGTTTTTT	CASSFSSGGITGELFF
TRBJ2-7	TRBD2	NA	TRBV29-1	TGCAGCGCCGGAAGCGGGAGACTTCACGAGCAGTACTTC	CSAGSGRLHEQYF
TRBJ2-1	NA	NA	TRBV6-1	TGTGCCAGCAGTGTTAATTCCCATGGTGAGCAGTTCTTC	CASSVNSHGEQFF
TRBJ2-1	TRBD2	NA	TRBV7-9	TGTGCCAGCAGCTCTAAAACTAGCGGAGACAATGAGCAGTTCTTC	CASSSKTSGDNEQFF
TRBJ2-1	TRBD2	NA	TRBV4-3	TGCGCCAGCAGTCGTCGGACTAGCGGGGCCCAGAGCTCCTACAATGAGCAGTTCTTC	CASSRRTSGAQSSYNEQFF
TRBJ2-7	NA	once	TRBV7-9	TGTGCCAGCAGCTTGAAGGCCTGGACCTACGAGCAGTACTTC	CASSLKAWTYEQYF
TRBJ1-3	NA	NA	TRBV5-1	TGCGCCAGCAGCAGGCAAACAGGGACCTCTGGAAACACCATATATTTT	CASSRQTGTSGNTIYF
TRBJ1-4	NA	NA	TRBV25-1	TGTGCCAGCAGTGACTCGGGACGGGCCGCAACTAATGAAAAACTGTTTTTT	CASSDSGRAATNEKLFF
TRBJ1-6	NA	few	TRBV6-6	TGTGCCAGCAGTTATGAGGGTAGTTCACCCCTCCACTTT	CASSYEGSSPLHF
TRBJ2-5	TRBD1	NA	TRBV5-4	TGTGCCAGCAGCCCCACAGGGGTGGGGGAGACCCAGTACTTC	CASSPTGVGETQYF
TRBJ2-3	TRBD2	once	TRBV10-3	TGTGCCATCAGTGAAACTAGCGGGGGGGGCACAGATACGCAGTATTTT	CAISETSGGGTDTQYF
TRBJ2-7	NA	NA	TRBV6-5	TGTGCCAGCAGTTACTCGAGGCTAGCGAACTCCTACGAGCAGTACTTC	CASSYSRLANSYEQYF
TRBJ2-7	NA	NA	TRBV6-1	TGTGCCAGCAGTAGACAAGGGACGGATTCCTACGAGCAGTACTTC	CASSRQGTDSYEQYF
TRBJ2-7	NA	NA	TRBV28	TGTGCCAGCAGTTTACAGGGATTGGGGCCATCCTACGAGCAGTACTTC	CASSLQGLGPSYEQYF